The T cell receptor (beta chain) under discussion was sequenced for a study of blood T cell repertoires in COVID-19. The CDR3 is 14 amino acids. The ends lost 6 bases at V and 7 bases at J; junction bases unmatched: 9. Germline V gene data show CDR1 as MNHEY and CDR2 as SVGAGI. Assay used: immunoSEQ multiplex PCR; TCRdb lists only in-frame clones, some missing. The data contain about 200,000 clones, 75% to 85% of them singletons. V gene TRBV6-5 combines with J gene TRBJ1-1; 9 bases match TRBD1. The source of this sequence is a man in his 60s with acute or convalescent COVID-19. Material: peripheral blood. CDR3 sequence: CASSLVQGAREAFF. The DNA of the CDR3 is TGTGCCAGCAGCCTCGTACAGGGGGCGCGTGAAGCTTTCTTT.